Listed below are T cell receptor beta chains from one sample, sequenced in a study of T cells in Graves' hyperthyroidism and ophthalmopathy. TCRdb ran MiXCR on the multiplex PCR reads and lists one entry per CDR3 protein. Counted here are 340,000 or so distinct CDR3 sequences, roughly 20% occurring once; the ten biggest clones make up around 50%. The sample consisted of blood. The receptors were gathered from a woman between 45 and 60 years old with Graves' hyperthyroidism. Each CDR3 is given with its conserved first and last residue. A D gene is named only where the DNA matches it firmly. Some rows have no size entry. The others give once, few or many, or a class for an expanded clone.

CDR3nt,CDR3aa,j_gene,v_gene,abundance,d_gene
TGTGCCAGCAGCCCCGCTGAACGACGGTCGAACACTGAAGCTTTCTTT,CASSPAERRSNTEAFF,TRBJ1-1,TRBV6-1,few,.
TGTGCCAGTAGGATGCACAGGGAGGGCGGGGAGCTGTTTTTT,CASRMHREGGELFF,TRBJ2-2,TRBV19,.,.
TGTGCCAGCAGCCTCCAGGTGGCTCCAGGGGACACTGAAGCTTTCTTT,CASSLQVAPGDTEAFF,TRBJ1-1,TRBV11-2,many,.
TGTGCCAGCGGTTTAGAATTACTAGCGGGAGCCACTTACGAGCAGTACTTC,CASGLELLAGATYEQYF,TRBJ2-7,TRBV28,.,TRBD2
TGTGCCTGGAGTCCGCAGGGCGAGCCCCAGCATTTT,CAWSPQGEPQHF,TRBJ1-5,TRBV30,many,.
TGCAGCACTCGGGACACGTCCTACGAGCAGTACTTC,CSTRDTSYEQYF,TRBJ2-7,TRBV29-1,few,.
TGTGCCAGCGGGACAGGGGGGTTTTTTGAAAAACTGTTTTTT,CASGTGGFFEKLFF,TRBJ1-4,TRBV12-3/TRBV12-4,.,TRBD1
TGTGCCAGCAGTCCCGGGACTAGCCGCGAGCAGTACTTC,CASSPGTSREQYF,TRBJ2-7,TRBV27,.,TRBD2
TGTGCCAGTAGGGGGACAGGCGGGAAAACTAATGAAAAACTGTTTTTT,CASRGTGGKTNEKLFF,TRBJ1-4,TRBV19,.,TRBD1
TGTGCCAGCAGCCCGGGGAGATGGGGGACTAGCGACTACGAGCAGTACTTC,CASSPGRWGTSDYEQYF,TRBJ2-7,TRBV12-3/TRBV12-4,many,TRBD2
TGTGCCAGCAGGCCGAAGGGGACCTTCTCCTACGAGCAGTACTTC,CASRPKGTFSYEQYF,TRBJ2-7,TRBV6-1,.,.